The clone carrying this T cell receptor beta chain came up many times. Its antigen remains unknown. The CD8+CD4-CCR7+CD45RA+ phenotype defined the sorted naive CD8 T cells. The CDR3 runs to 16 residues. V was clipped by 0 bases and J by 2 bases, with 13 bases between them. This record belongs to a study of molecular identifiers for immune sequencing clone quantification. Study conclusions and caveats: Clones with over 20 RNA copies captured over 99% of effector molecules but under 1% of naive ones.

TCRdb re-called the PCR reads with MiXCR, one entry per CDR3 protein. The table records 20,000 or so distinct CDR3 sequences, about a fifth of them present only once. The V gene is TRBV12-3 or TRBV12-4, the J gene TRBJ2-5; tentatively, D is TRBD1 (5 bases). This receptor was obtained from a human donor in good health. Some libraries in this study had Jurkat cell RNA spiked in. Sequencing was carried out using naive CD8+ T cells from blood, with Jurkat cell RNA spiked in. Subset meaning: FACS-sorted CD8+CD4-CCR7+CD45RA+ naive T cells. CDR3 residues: CASSLALSGPQETQYF. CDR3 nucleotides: TGTGCCAGCAGTTTAGCGCTATCAGGGCCACAAGAGACCCAGTACTTC.